This TCR beta chain was profiled in a study of blood T cell repertoires in COVID-19. Across the study: Samples came from the United States, Italy and Spain, spanning acute and convalescent COVID-19. Sample material is recorded as cDNA or gDNA derived from T cells, B-cell-depleted T cells, or PBMCs.

Original handling: Scientists estimated how many nucleated cells there were by amplifying reference gene primers. Here immunoSEQ multiplex PCR was the method, and the copy in TCRdb shows in-frame clones only, minus some. V and J calls and clone size are given by that table; D and trimming were obtained from the DNA. Among about 230,000 clones listed, roughly 85% were seen once. This CDR3 spans 14 amino acids. The V gene's germline CDR1 is SGHVS and CDR2 FQNEAQ. Trimming shortened V by 7 bases and J by 0 bases, and 13 bases separated the two germline ends. The chain employs TRBV7-8 and TRBJ2-7, with D possibly TRBD1 on 6 matching bases. Material for sequencing was peripheral blood. This receptor was identified in a woman in her 70s with active or convalescent COVID-19. CDR3 nucleotide sequence: TGTGCCAGCACCCGAACAGGGAACTCCTACGAGCAGTACTTC. This translates into CASTRTGNSYEQYF.